The 12 T cell receptor beta chains given below trace back to one sample, sequenced in a study of cytomegalovirus exposure and HLA in healthy donors. PCR employed 60 Vbeta and 13 Jbeta primers. Here immunoSEQ multiplex PCR was the method, and the copy in TCRdb shows in-frame clones only, minus some. The table lists some 170,000 clones, over 60% of them singletons, with 1.5% to 2% in the top ten. What was sequenced was PBMCs. These receptor sequences come from a woman aged 25-40 years in good health and CMV-seronegative.

V is TRBV7-9 and J is TRBJ2-5; the D gene is possibly TRBD1 (6 bases). The CDR3 covers 15 residues. Trimming removed 3 bases from V and 2 bases from J, with 13 bases in between. Germline CDR1 and CDR2: SEHNR and FQNEAQ (reference sequence). The CDR3 DNA is TGTGCCAGCAGCTTCTCAATCGACAGGCAAGAGACCCAGTACTTC. Translation gives CASSFSIDRQETQYF.

This clone was recorded many times. J is TRBJ1-4 and V is TRBV13; TRBD1 aligns across 8 bases. Looked up from germline, CDR1 is PRHDT and CDR2 is FYEKMQ (reference sequence). CDR3 size: 15 residues. After removal of 5 bases from V and 5 bases from J, the junction contained 7 bases not matched to a gene. The CDR3 protein is CASSTYRDRNEKLFF. The DNA of the CDR3 is TGTGCCAGCAGCACTTACCGGGACAGGAATGAAAAACTGTTTTTT.

This chain uses TRBV2 with TRBJ1-1, with TRBD1 matching over 10 bases. The germline CDR1 and CDR2 sequences are SNHLY and FYNNEI. This CDR3 contains 13 residues. The trim removed 8 bases at V and 10 bases at J, leaving 10 bases unmatched. CDR3 in amino acids: CASLTGQGLVAFF. CDR3 in DNA: TGTGCCAGCCTAACGGGACAGGGGCTAGTAGCTTTCTTT.

This clone has just one count. V gene TRBV5-1 combines with J gene TRBJ1-3; 7 bases match TRBD1. The CDR3 is 16 amino acids. Germline CDR1 and CDR2: SGHRS and YFSETQ. V shed 0 bases, J shed 4 bases, and the junction held 7 bases outside the gene matches. The CDR3 protein is CASSLDKGAGGNTIYF. CDR3 bases: TGCGCCAGCAGCTTGGACAAGGGGGCAGGAGGAAACACCATATATTTT.

The CDR3 region is CASMTGDTGELFF. CDR3 coding DNA: TGTGCCAGCATGACAGGGGACACCGGGGAGCTGTTTTTT. The chain joins TRBV6-1 to TRBJ2-2; TRBD1 aligns across 8 bases. V trimming: 7 bases; J trimming: 3 bases; junction bases outside the gene matches: 1. This CDR3 spans 13 amino acids. Germline V gene lookup returns CDR1 MNHNS and CDR2 SASEGT.

V gene TRBV6-1 combines with J gene TRBJ2-1; D may be TRBD2 (5 bases). V lost 7 bases and J lost 9, with 22 bases in between. This CDR3 has 15 amino acids. Germline-derived CDR1 and CDR2 are MNHNS and SASEGT. The CDR3 region is CASTEGGLGLGEQFF. In nucleotides, the CDR3 is TGTGCCAGCACCGAGGGTGGGCTAGGGCTCGGTGAGCAGTTCTTC.

This chain connects TRBV2 to TRBJ2-7; TRBD1 matches at 10 bases. CDR3 length equals 14 residues. CDR1 is SNHLY and CDR2 is FYNNEI in the germline V gene. Trimming at V came to 4 bases and at J to 3 bases, leaving 3 bases not matched to a gene. DNA of the CDR3: TGTGCCAGCAGTGGACAGGGGGCAGTCTACGAGCAGTACTTC. It encodes CASSGQGAVYEQYF.

The J gene is TRBJ1-2, the V gene TRBV9, with D perhaps TRBD1 (5 bases). The germline gives CDR1 SGDLS, CDR2 YYNGEE. CDR3 size: 15 residues. V was trimmed by 0 bases and J by 4 bases, leaving 13 bases between them. Here the CDR3 reads CASSVAKGPPYGYTF. Written as DNA, the CDR3 is TGTGCCAGCAGCGTAGCTAAGGGGCCCCCCTATGGCTACACCTTC.

As DNA, the CDR3 is TGTGCCAGCAGAGAATTTCCGGGACAGGGGCGGGCTTTCTTT. Amino acid sequence: CASREFPGQGRAFF. This chain uses TRBV9 with TRBJ1-1; 10 bases agree with TRBD1. Germline assignment: CDR1 SGDLS and CDR2 YYNGEE. The CDR3 spans 14 residues. The J segment lost 11 bases and the V segment lost 5 bases, leaving 12 bases of the junction unmatched.

CDR3 nucleotides: TGTGCCAGCAGTTTATCGATAGCGGGTCAAGAGACCCAGTACTTC. It codes for CASSLSIAGQETQYF. This sequence joins TRBV27 and TRBJ2-5; 7 bases match TRBD2. This CDR3 spans 15 amino acids. Looked up from germline, CDR1 is MNHEY and CDR2 is SMNVEV (reference sequence). The V and J ends lost 0 bases and 2 bases, in that order; junction bases with no gene match: 3.

This clone appeared a single time. The genes are TRBV5-6 and TRBJ2-7, with D possibly matching TRBD2 (5 bases). The germline V gene has CDR1 SGHDT and CDR2 YYEEEE. The V gene lost 4 bases and the J gene lost 1 base, with 9 bases spanning the gap. The CDR3 sequence is 13 residues long. CDR3 in amino acids: CASSLGVSYEQYF. The CDR3 nucleotides read TGTGCCAGCAGCCTGGGAGTGTCCTACGAGCAGTACTTC.

The gene calls are TRBV30 and TRBJ1-1; unclear D gene. This CDR3 spans 15 amino acids. Trimming stripped 0 bases from V and 2 bases from J, with 13 bases between. Germline CDR1 GTSNPN, CDR2 SVGIG (reference sequence). The CDR3, as DNA: TGTGCCTGGAGTGTTTGGCAGGAGGGCAACACTGAAGCTTTCTTT. Protein product: CAWSVWQEGNTEAFF.